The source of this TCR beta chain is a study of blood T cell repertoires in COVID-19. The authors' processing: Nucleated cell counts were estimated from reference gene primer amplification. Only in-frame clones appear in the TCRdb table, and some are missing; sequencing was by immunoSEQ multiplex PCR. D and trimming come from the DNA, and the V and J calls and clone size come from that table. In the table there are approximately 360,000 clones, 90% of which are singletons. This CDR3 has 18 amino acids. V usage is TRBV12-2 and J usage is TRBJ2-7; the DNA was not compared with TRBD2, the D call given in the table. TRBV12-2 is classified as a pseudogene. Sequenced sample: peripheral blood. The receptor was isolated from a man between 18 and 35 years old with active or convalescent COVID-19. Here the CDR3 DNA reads TGTGCAAGTCGCCACAGGGGAGGACTAGCAGGGACTACCTACGAGCAGTACTTC. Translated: CASRHRGGLAGTTYEQYF.